What follows are 7 T cell receptor beta chains derived from one specimen sequenced in a study of shared clonotypes between healthy human individuals. Assay used: immunoSEQ multiplex PCR; TCRdb lists only in-frame clones, some missing. The sample holds approximately 500,000 clones, around 74% seen once. The sequenced sample was PBMCs. These receptors all stem from a woman aged 40 to 50 in good health. Some clones in this sample may be carry-over from other donors' samples.

This sequence joins TRBV4-2 and TRBJ1-2; perhaps TRBD1 as D (5 bases). Germline V gene lookup returns CDR1 LGHNA and CDR2 YNFKEQ. Between the trimmed V and J ends, which lost 6 bases and 5 bases, there was a span of 19 bases. This CDR3 is built from 15 residues. CDR3 nucleotide sequence: TGTGCCAGCAGAATGAAGGGGAGGGCTGGGTATGGCTACACCTTC. Translated: CASRMKGRAGYGYTF.

This rearrangement joins TRBV9 to TRBJ2-7; D is possibly TRBD2 (5 bases). CDR1 is SGDLS and CDR2 is YYNGEE in the germline V gene. Trimming took off 0 bases at V and 2 bases at J, with 9 bases between the two ends. The CDR3 consists of 14 residues. CDR3 DNA: TGTGCCAGCAGCGTAGACGAGGGTCCCTACGAGCAGTACTTC. As protein: CASSVDEGPYEQYF. Variable domain in full (rest from reference TRBV9 and TRBJ2-7): DSGVTQTPKHLITATGQRVTLRCSPRSGDLSVYWYQQSLDQGLQFLIQYYNGEERAKGNILERFSAQQFPDLHSELNLSSLELGDSALYFCASSVDEGPYEQYFGPGTRLTVT.

This clone was seen more than once but under ten times. V gene TRBV14 combines with J gene TRBJ2-1; 8 bases line up with TRBD1. Germline V gene sequence: CDR1 SGHDN, CDR2 FVKESK. V was pared by 4 bases and J by 4 bases, with 12 bases of the junction left unmatched. The CDR3 extends over 17 amino acids. CDR3 sequence: CASSRRARGHVYNEQFF. The CDR3 DNA reads TGTGCCAGCAGCCGGAGAGCCAGGGGGCATGTTTACAATGAGCAGTTCTTC.

The V gene is TRBV6-5, the J gene TRBJ2-5; D perhaps matches TRBD2 (6 bases). The germline gives CDR1 MNHEY, CDR2 SVGAGI. V lost 6 bases and J lost 4, with 15 bases in between. The CDR3 runs 14 residues. CDR3 in amino acids: CASRTIGGIETQYF. CDR3 DNA: TGTGCCAGCAGGACAATCGGAGGGATAGAGACCCAGTACTTC.

The rearrangement uses TRBV19 and TRBJ2-7; D perhaps matches TRBD2 (5 bases). Germline CDR1 is LNHDA and CDR2 is SQIVND (reference sequence). V lost 7 bases, J lost 0 bases, and 19 bases lay in between. CDR3 length: 16 amino acids. For the CDR3, the DNA is TGTGCCAGTATACTGACGGGGTGGCGAAGCTCCTACGAGCAGTACTTC. Residues: CASILTGWRSSYEQYF.

The chain combines TRBV29-1 with TRBJ2-7; D tentatively reads TRBD1 or TRBD2 (5 bases each). V lost 5 bases to trimming and J lost 4 bases, with 15 bases between them. The V gene's germline CDR1 is SQVTM and CDR2 ANQGSEA. The CDR3 spans 13 residues. In DNA form, the CDR3 reads TGCAGCGTTCCGGGACGAAGTCCTTACGAGCAGTACTTC. Translation gives CSVPGRSPYEQYF.

This chain links TRBV5-1 with TRBJ1-2; D ambiguous. From germline, CDR1 is SGHRS and CDR2 YFSETQ. This CDR3 contains 14 residues. The V end lost 0 bases, the J end lost 8 bases, and 14 bases lay between the germline ends. As DNA, the CDR3 is TGCGCCAGCAGCTTGGGGGAGGGATCCGTCGGCTACACCTTC. Protein sequence: CASSLGEGSVGYTF.